The clone carrying this T cell receptor beta chain was detected a few times. Carrying unique molecular identifiers, the cDNA also gained a universal primer site through template switching. TCRdb recomputed calls from the 5' RACE reads with MiXCR, one row per CDR3 protein. Among under 300,000 distinct CDR3 sequences listed, roughly 12% were seen once. These data are taken from a study of identical twins. The CDR3 has 13 amino acids. Germline lookup yields CDR1 SEHNR and CDR2 FQNEAQ (reference sequence). Trimming left V 8 bases short and J 6 bases short, with 13 bases between. A further study also used this sample, focusing on yellow fever vaccine responses in identical twins.

V gene TRBV7-9 combines with J gene TRBJ2-2; tentative D call: TRBD1 (5 bases). Sequencing was done on a sample of memory (CD45RO+) T cells sorted from blood. This sequence originates from a woman between 18 and 29 years old in good health. CDR3 protein: CASSRSGSGELFF. CDR3 bases: TGTGCCAGCTCAAGGTCAGGGTCCGGGGAGCTGTTTTTT.